This TCR beta chain was sequenced in a study of blood T cell repertoires in COVID-19 (dated by TCRdb to about 2020). Regarding the complete study: Samples covering the acute and convalescent phases of COVID-19 were provided by collaborators in the United States, Italy and Spain. The repertoires were released in a freely available public database intended as a resource for research on the immune response to SARS-CoV-2. Deeply sampled blood TCRbeta repertoires from subjects exposed to, actively infected with, or recovered from COVID-19 were included in the dataset. The material from the prospective study consisted of cDNA or gDNA derived from T cells, B-cell-depleted T cells, or PBMCs. HLA class I and class II types, where available, came from metadata supplied by the sample provider rather than from assay-based typing. The samples were drawn from the first 160 participants of the ongoing ImmuneRACE study and from more than 1,000 subjects provided by 6 global collaborators. Sample metadata almost always included a de-identified subject ID, COVID-19 status, age in years and sex.

TCRbeta CDR3 regions were amplified from genomic DNA by means of the immunoSEQ Assay, a bias-controlled multiplex PCR. Concerning the study's data processing: Within the assay, amplification of reference gene primers was used to estimate how many nucleated cells each sample contained. To quantify the absolute abundance of each unique TCRbeta CDR3 rearrangement, sequence reads were collapsed and filtered. For each sample, productive Simpson clonality was calculated by taking the square root of Simpson's diversity index across productive rearrangements. TCRdb took over this immuneACCESS table, retaining in-frame rearrangements with V and J assigned. Such tables are incomplete; in checked studies, under half of the missing clones stem from an unresolved V gene, and the remainder is unexplained. That table is the source of V, J and clone size, and D and trimming were worked out from the DNA. The sample includes 150,000 to 200,000 clones, with more than 85% observed a single time. The ten largest clones represent 1.5% to 2.5% of the sample.

V loses 3 bases of germline sequence and J loses 0 bases, and the interval between the two ends is 9 bases. CDR1 and CDR2 are drawn from the germline V gene: SGHTA, FQGTGA. The CDR3 has 15 amino acids, counting the end cysteine and phenylalanine. The only DNA kept is the CDR3, 45 bases in frame from the first base. Summary of the overall study and its limitations: How much clinical and demographic metadata was included differed by source and by participant, and the metadata was provided uncurated.

At one collaborating source in Seattle, patients were enrolled during active infection and were followed longitudinally through the course of disease. Collaborating institutions collected whole blood in K2EDTA tubes following their own protocols. For TCRbeta analysis, collaborators shipped samples in one of three forms: frozen whole blood, isolated PBMCs, or DNA extracted from either of those sample types. As to this clone: Its antigen is currently not known. No quality values exist for individual bases; no much larger clone is one base distant.

Input material: peripheral blood. The sequence links TRBV7-3 to TRBJ2-1; the best D guess is TRBD2, with 6 bases matching. The receptor's source is a woman aged 55-70 years with COVID-19, enrolled during active disease. Here is the DNA: TGTGCCAGCAGCTTCGGCGGGGCCTCCTACAATGAGCAGTTCTTC. The resulting protein is CASSFGGASYNEQFF.